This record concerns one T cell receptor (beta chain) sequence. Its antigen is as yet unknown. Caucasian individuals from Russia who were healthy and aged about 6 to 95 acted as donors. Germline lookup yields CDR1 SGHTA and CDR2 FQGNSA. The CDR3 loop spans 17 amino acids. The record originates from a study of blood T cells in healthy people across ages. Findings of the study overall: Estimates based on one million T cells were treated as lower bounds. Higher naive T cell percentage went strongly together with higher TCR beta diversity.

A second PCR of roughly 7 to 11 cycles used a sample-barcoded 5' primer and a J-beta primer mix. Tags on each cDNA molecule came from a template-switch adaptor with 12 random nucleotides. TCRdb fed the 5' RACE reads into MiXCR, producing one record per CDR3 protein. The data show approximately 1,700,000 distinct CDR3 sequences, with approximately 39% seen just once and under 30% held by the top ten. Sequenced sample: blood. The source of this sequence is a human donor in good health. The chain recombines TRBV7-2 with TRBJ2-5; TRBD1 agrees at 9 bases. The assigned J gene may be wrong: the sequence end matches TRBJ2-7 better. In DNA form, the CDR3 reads TGTGCCAGCAGCTTAAACGGCCTCCGGGACAGGGAAGGCGAGCAGTACTTC. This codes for CASSLNGLRDREGEQYF.